These T cell receptor beta chains were read from a single sample in a study of blood T cell repertoires in COVID-19. TCRdb keeps only in-frame clones here, not all; method: immunoSEQ multiplex PCR. Counted here are 90,000 to 150,000 clones, approximately 90% occurring once; the ten biggest clones make up roughly 19%. Material: peripheral blood. The receptors derive from a human donor with acute or convalescent COVID-19. The donor label of this sample is uncertain. Both conserved end residues are trimmed from each CDR3. The D gene is left open where the match is weak.

d_gene: .
v_gene: TRBV28
CDR3aa: ASSLDIDTQLYGYT

d_gene: TRBD1
v_gene: TRBV5-1
CDR3aa: ASSFRTGGATEAF

d_gene: .
v_gene: TRBV7-2
CDR3aa: ASTQLGVGYGYT

d_gene: .
v_gene: TRBV7-2
CDR3aa: ASSLEDSVNSPLH

d_gene: TRBD2
v_gene: TRBV30
CDR3aa: AWSAGVADTQY

d_gene: .
v_gene: TRBV19
CDR3aa: ASTDSYNQPQH

d_gene: TRBD2
v_gene: TRBV27
CDR3aa: ASSLSGKWPCSL

d_gene: .
v_gene: TRBV5-6
CDR3aa: ASSSNLNTEAF

d_gene: TRBD2
v_gene: TRBV29-1
CDR3aa: SVGLAGGPPGELF

d_gene: .
v_gene: TRBV9
CDR3aa: ASSTVWRSGANVLT

d_gene: TRBD1
v_gene: TRBV4-2
CDR3aa: ASSQAGGRRGSGNTIY

d_gene: .
v_gene: TRBV19
CDR3aa: ASSTGFSNQPQH

d_gene: TRBD2
v_gene: TRBV27
CDR3aa: ASSGRGLAGDEQY

d_gene: .
v_gene: TRBV11-2
CDR3aa: ASTIVSSGNTIY

d_gene: .
v_gene: TRBV12-3/TRBV12-4
CDR3aa: ASRSRENTQY

d_gene: TRBD2
v_gene: TRBV5-1
CDR3aa: ASSLRSGASGYPTDTQY

d_gene: .
v_gene: TRBV19
CDR3aa: ASSSTALEQPQH

d_gene: TRBD1
v_gene: TRBV27
CDR3aa: ASSSGQGSGYGYT

d_gene: .
v_gene: TRBV19
CDR3aa: ASSMTANPNNEQF

d_gene: .
v_gene: TRBV15
CDR3aa: ATSRGRRESSYNEQF

d_gene: .
v_gene: TRBV5-1
CDR3aa: ASSLGGPDGEQY

d_gene: .
v_gene: TRBV3-1/TRBV3-2
CDR3aa: ASSQGPRGTEAF

d_gene: TRBD2
v_gene: TRBV2
CDR3aa: ASGGDYQETQY

d_gene: TRBD1
v_gene: TRBV28
CDR3aa: ASSLTGDSYTIY

d_gene: TRBD1
v_gene: TRBV6-5
CDR3aa: ASSYYKTGTEAF

d_gene: TRBD2
v_gene: TRBV4-2
CDR3aa: ASSHQLPGLAGEISGANVLT

d_gene: .
v_gene: TRBV28
CDR3aa: ASSFAFAYGYT

d_gene: .
v_gene: TRBV28
CDR3aa: ASSLVGARQPQH

d_gene: .
v_gene: TRBV25-1
CDR3aa: ATEGTTGGYT

d_gene: .
v_gene: TRBV28
CDR3aa: ASRVGRGQNQPQH

d_gene: TRBD1
v_gene: TRBV2
CDR3aa: ASRRSLADRGKETQY

d_gene: TRBD1
v_gene: TRBV18
CDR3aa: ASSRDRGPETQY

d_gene: TRBD1
v_gene: TRBV28
CDR3aa: ASSLRGLKETQY

d_gene: .
v_gene: TRBV5-5
CDR3aa: ASSLGTAMNTEAF

d_gene: .
v_gene: TRBV5-4
CDR3aa: ASRADMRAPYEQY

d_gene: .
v_gene: TRBV7-9
CDR3aa: ASSLMSGASSAGTQY

d_gene: TRBD1
v_gene: TRBV5-5
CDR3aa: ASSLQGAIAGELF

d_gene: TRBD1
v_gene: TRBV11-2
CDR3aa: ASSYIYRGNTEAF

d_gene: .
v_gene: TRBV2
CDR3aa: ASREQGPLAYT

d_gene: .
v_gene: TRBV4-2
CDR3aa: ASSHAGRLNTEAF

d_gene: TRBD1
v_gene: TRBV28
CDR3aa: ASSFGVRQGAKQGNQPQH

d_gene: .
v_gene: TRBV5-5
CDR3aa: ASSWRDYGYT

d_gene: TRBD1
v_gene: TRBV5-6
CDR3aa: ASSPRTGRYEQY

d_gene: .
v_gene: TRBV6-2/TRBV6-3
CDR3aa: ASSSTAYGYT

d_gene: TRBD1
v_gene: TRBV27
CDR3aa: ASSYDRAPEQF

d_gene: .
v_gene: TRBV12-3/TRBV12-4
CDR3aa: ASRSGLSPLH

d_gene: TRBD1
v_gene: TRBV6-4
CDR3aa: ASSEYPGQGFYT

d_gene: TRBD2
v_gene: TRBV5-1
CDR3aa: ASSRPQGLAGSYNEQF

d_gene: TRBD1
v_gene: TRBV12-3/TRBV12-4
CDR3aa: ASTEDRVYGYT

d_gene: TRBD1
v_gene: TRBV27
CDR3aa: ASRRTGGGSPLH

d_gene: .
v_gene: TRBV3-1/TRBV3-2
CDR3aa: ASSQGGTRYVNGYT